This T cell receptor (beta chain) was identified during a study of fetal regulatory T cell absence and autoimmunity (dated by TCRdb to 2015 to 2018). Regarding the study in general: Exocrine pancreas autoimmunity was observed in the IPEX patients in the absence of clinical diabetes.

The cysteine opens and the phenylalanine closes a CDR3 of 17 amino acids. Only the CDR3 part of the read is kept: 51 bases, read in frame from the first base. Compared with germline, V lacks 3 bases and J lacks 7 bases; bases without a gene match: 14. As encoded in the germline V gene, CDR1 is SGHRS while CDR2 is YFSETQ. The DNeasy Blood and Tissue Kit was used to extract roughly 2-3.1 ug of genomic DNA from umbilical cord blood or frozen pancreas. A remark on this clone: It lacks a known antigen. Per-nucleotide qualities are absent, and no much larger clonotype sits a single base away.

Here is what the overall study found, with its caveats: The TCR compartment showed significant oligoclonal enrichment in pancreas versus cord blood, with some top clones over 90-fold enriched. Cord blood and pancreas had broadly similar TRB gene family usage, resembling published neonatal and adult repertoires. The oligoclonal enrichment was taken as support for antigen-driven autoimmunity in the pancreas before birth in IPEX syndrome.

Amplification and barcoding of TCRbeta CDR3 regions were carried out by two-step multiplex PCR on the immunoSEQ human TCRbeta survey platform. Illumina instruments were used to sequence the libraries, and IgH from the same samples was sequenced in parallel. From the authors' description of their analysis: To remove PCR and sequencing errors, raw reads were filtered against the IMGT V, D, J definitions and then binned using a nearest-neighbor algorithm. Clones were defined by identical nucleotide sequence; differential abundance between tissues used per-clone Fisher exact tests with pFDR threshold p<0.01. Clones with frequencies too low for statistical inference were excluded by a minimum inclusion filter of 10 in either sample. The immunoSEQ Analyzer was used for pairwise clonal comparisons, while IMGT tools were used to assess gene family usage. TCRdb mirrors the immuneACCESS table, restricted to in-frame sequences. Some clones are absent from its copies; in checked studies, under half trace to an unresolved V gene, and the reason for the others is unknown. D and trimming were read from the DNA, whereas the V and J calls and clone size are those reported in that table. Within this sample are 45,000 to 50,000 clones, with about 80% of them counted one time only. The ten largest clonotypes hold 0.41% of the sample.

The V and J genes are TRBV5-1 and TRBJ2-2; the central 8 bases match TRBD2. This TCR came from a newborn boy with IPEX syndrome. Sequencing input: cord blood. The CDR3 corresponds to CASSSLGSGRYGGELFF. The sequenced DNA is TGCGCCAGCAGCTCCTTAGGCAGCGGGAGATATGGCGGGGAGCTGTTTTTT.